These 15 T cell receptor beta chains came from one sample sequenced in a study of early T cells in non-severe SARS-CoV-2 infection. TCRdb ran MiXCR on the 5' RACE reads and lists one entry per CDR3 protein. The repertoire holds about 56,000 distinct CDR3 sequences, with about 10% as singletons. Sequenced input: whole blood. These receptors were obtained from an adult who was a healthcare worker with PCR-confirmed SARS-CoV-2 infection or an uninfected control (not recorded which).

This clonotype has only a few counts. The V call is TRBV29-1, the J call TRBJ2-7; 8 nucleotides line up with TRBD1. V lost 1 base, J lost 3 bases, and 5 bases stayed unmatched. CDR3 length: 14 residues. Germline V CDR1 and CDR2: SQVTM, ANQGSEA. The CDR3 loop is CSVEGTGPNYEQYF. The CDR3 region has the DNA TGCAGCGTTGAAGGGACAGGGCCTAACTACGAGCAGTACTTC.

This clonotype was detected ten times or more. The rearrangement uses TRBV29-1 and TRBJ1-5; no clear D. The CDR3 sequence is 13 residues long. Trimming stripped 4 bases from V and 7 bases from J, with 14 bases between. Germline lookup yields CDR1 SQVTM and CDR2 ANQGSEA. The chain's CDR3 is CSVASTVGQPQHF. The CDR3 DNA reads TGCAGCGTTGCCAGCACTGTCGGGCAGCCCCAGCATTTT.

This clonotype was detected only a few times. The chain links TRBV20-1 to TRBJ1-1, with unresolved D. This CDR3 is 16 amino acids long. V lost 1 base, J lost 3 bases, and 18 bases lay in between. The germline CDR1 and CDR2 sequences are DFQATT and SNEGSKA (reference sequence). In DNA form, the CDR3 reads TGCAGTGCTAGAGTACCCAACCCTTCAGACTACACTGAAGCTTTCTTT. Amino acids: CSARVPNPSDYTEAFF.

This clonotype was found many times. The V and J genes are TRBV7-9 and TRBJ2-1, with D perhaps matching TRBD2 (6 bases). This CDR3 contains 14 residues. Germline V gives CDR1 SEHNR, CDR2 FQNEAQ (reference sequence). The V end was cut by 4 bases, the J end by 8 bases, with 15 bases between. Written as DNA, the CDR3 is TGTGCCAGCAGCTCTATTGGGGAGCGGGATGAGCAGTTCTTC. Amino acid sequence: CASSSIGERDEQFF.

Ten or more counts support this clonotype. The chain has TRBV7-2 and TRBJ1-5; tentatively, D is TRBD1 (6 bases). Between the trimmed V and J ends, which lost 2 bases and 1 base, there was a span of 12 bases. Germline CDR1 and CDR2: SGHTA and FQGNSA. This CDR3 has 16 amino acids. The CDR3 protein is CASSLLGGLSNQPQHF. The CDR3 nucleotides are TGTGCCAGCAGCTTATTAGGGGGATTAAGCAATCAGCCCCAGCATTTT.

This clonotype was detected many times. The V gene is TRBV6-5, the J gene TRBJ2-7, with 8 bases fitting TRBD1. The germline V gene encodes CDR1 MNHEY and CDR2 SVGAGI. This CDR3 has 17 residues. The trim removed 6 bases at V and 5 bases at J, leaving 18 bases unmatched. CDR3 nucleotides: TGTGCCAGCAGCCATGGTACAGGGGGGTTAGTTTCTCACGAGCAGTACTTC. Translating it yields CASSHGTGGLVSHEQYF.

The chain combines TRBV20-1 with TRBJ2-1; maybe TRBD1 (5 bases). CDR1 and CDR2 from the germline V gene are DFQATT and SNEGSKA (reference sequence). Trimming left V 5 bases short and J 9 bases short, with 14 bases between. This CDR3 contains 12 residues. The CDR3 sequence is CSASNDQGEQFF. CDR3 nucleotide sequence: TGCAGTGCTTCGAACGACCAGGGTGAGCAGTTCTTC.

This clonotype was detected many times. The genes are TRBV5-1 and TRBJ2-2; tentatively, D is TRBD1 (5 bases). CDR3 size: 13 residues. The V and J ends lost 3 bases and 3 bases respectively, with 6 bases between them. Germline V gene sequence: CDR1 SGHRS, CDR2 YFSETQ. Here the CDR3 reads CASSSRDTGELFF. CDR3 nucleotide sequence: TGCGCCAGCAGCTCCAGGGACACCGGGGAGCTGTTTTTT.

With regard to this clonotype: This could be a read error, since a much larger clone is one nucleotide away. CDR3 nucleotides: TGTGCCAGCAGCGTAGCTGGTAGCGCTGAAGCTTTCTTT. Its translation: CASSVAGSAEAFF. The rearrangement links TRBV9 to TRBJ1-1; D call uncertain. The CDR3 is 13 residues long. V shed 0 bases and J shed 6 bases, with 9 bases lying between them. Germline CDR1 is SGDLS and CDR2 is YYNGEE.

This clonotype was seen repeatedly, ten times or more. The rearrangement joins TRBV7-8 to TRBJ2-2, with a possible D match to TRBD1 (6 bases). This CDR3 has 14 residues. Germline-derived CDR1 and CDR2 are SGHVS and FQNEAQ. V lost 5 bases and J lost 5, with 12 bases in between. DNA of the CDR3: TGTGCCAGCAGCATGAGGACAGATACCGGGGAGCTGTTTTTT. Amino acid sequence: CASSMRTDTGELFF.

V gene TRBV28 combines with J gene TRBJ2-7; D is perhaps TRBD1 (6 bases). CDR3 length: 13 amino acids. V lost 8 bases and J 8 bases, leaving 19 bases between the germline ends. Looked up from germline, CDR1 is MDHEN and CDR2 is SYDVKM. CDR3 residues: CASGQTLIPKQYF. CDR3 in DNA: TGTGCCAGCGGACAGACCTTAATTCCCAAGCAGTACTTC. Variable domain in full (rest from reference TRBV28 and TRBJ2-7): DVKVTQSSRYLVKRTGEKVFLECVQDMDHENMFWYRQDPGLGLRLIYFSYDVKMKEKGDIPEGYSVSREKKERFSLILESASTNQTSMYLCASGQTLIPKQYFGPGTRLTVT.

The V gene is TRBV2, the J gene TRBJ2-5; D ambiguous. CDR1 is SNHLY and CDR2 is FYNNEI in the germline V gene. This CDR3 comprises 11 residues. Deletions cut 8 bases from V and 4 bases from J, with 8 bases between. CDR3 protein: CASGERETQYF. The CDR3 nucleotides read TGTGCCAGCGGCGAGCGAGAGACCCAGTACTTC.

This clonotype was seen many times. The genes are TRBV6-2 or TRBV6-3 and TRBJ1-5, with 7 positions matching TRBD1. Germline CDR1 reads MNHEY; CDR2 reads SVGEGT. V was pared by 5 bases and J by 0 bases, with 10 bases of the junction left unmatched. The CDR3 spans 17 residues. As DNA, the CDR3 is TGTGCCAGCAGTAAAGCCTGGGACAGCCGTAGCAATCAGCCCCAGCATTTT. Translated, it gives CASSKAWDSRSNQPQHF.

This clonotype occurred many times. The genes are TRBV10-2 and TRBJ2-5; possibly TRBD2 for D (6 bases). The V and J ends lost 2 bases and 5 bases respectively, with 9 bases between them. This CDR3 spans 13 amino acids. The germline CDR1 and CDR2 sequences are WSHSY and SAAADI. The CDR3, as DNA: TGCGCCAGCAGTGAGGGACTACTCGAGACCCAGTACTTC. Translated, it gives CASSEGLLETQYF.

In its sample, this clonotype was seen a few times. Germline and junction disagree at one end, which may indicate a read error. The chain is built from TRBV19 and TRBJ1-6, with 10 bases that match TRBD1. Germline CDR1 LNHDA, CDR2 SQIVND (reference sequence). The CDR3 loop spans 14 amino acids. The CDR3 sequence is CASSVRDRGAPLHF. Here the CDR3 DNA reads TGTGCCAGTAGTGTCCGGGACAGGGGTGCACCCCTCCATTTT.